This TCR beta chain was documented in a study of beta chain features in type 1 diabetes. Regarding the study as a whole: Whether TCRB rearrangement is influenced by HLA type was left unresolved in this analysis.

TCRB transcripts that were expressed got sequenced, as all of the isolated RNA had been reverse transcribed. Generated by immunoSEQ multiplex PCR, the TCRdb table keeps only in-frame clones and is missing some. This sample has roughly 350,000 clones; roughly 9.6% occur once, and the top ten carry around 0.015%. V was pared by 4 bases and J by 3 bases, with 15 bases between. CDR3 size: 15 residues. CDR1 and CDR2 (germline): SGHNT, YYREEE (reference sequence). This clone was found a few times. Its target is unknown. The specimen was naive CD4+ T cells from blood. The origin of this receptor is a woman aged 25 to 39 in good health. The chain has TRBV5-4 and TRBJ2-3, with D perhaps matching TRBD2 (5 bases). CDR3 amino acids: CASSQEVERTDTQYF. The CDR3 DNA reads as TGTGCCAGCAGCCAGGAGGTGGAGAGAACAGATACGCAGTATTTT.